Listed below are T cell receptor beta chains from one sample, sequenced in a study of T cell responses to AZD1222 COVID-19 vaccine. This table comes from immunoSEQ multiplex PCR, and its TCRdb copy is limited to in-frame clones, with some not included. The sample records 100,000 or so clones, 80% to 95% being singletons. The sequences come from peripheral blood, collected 28 days after the second AZD1222 dose. The receptors stem from an adult who received the AZD1222 COVID-19 vaccine. Both conserved end residues are part of each CDR3. The D gene is left open where the match is weak. Where a row states a size, it is once, few, many or the class of an expanded clone; other rows omit it.

>TRBD1|TRBV30|NA|TRBJ2-1
TGTGCCTGGGAGGGACAGACGGCTGAGCAGTTCTTC
CAWEGQTAEQFF
>NA|TRBV5-5|NA|TRBJ2-1
TGTGCCAGCAGCCTATCGGGACACCCAAACAATGAGCAGTTCTTC
CASSLSGHPNNEQFF
>NA|TRBV12-3/TRBV12-4|NA|TRBJ1-1
TGTGCCAGCAGTTTGACAACTGAAGCTTTCTTT
CASSLTTEAFF
>NA|TRBV2|NA|TRBJ2-5
TGTGCCAGCACACGACATCTGGAGACCCAGTACTTC
CASTRHLETQYF
>NA|TRBV29-1|NA|TRBJ1-5
TGCAGCGTACCCAAAAAGACTAGCAATCAGCCCCAGCATTTT
CSVPKKTSNQPQHF
>NA|TRBV19|NA|TRBJ1-1
TGTGCCAGTAGTATAGGTCCCTCTGCCGCTTTCTTT
CASSIGPSAAFF
>TRBD1|TRBV19|NA|TRBJ1-3
TGTGCCAGTAGCCCCTCCAGGGGGCTAGGAAACACCATATATTTT
CASSPSRGLGNTIYF
>TRBD1|TRBV11-1|NA|TRBJ1-1
TGTGCCAGCAGCAAGCCGACAGGGTGGGACACTGAAGCTTTCTTT
CASSKPTGWDTEAFF
>NA|TRBV10-3|NA|TRBJ1-4
TGTGCCCCCCCCGGGGGCTCCGACAGATCAACTAATGAAAAACTGTTTTTT
CAPPGGSDRSTNEKLFF
>NA|TRBV30|NA|TRBJ1-5
TGTGCCTGGAGTGCCCGGGGCAATCAGCCCCAGCATTTT
CAWSARGNQPQHF
>NA|TRBV7-2|NA|TRBJ2-1
TGTGCCAGCAGCTTAGAAAGTTTGGTGGTCAATGAGCAGTTCTTC
CASSLESLVVNEQFF
>NA|TRBV6-1|NA|TRBJ2-7
TGTGCCAGCAGTGAAGCGGGGCTACGCCTCTACGAGCAGTACTTC
CASSEAGLRLYEQYF
>NA|TRBV7-9|NA|TRBJ2-1
TGTGCCAGCAGCTTCATGCGGGAGCAGTTCTTC
CASSFMREQFF
>NA|TRBV6-6|NA|TRBJ2-1
TGTGCCAGCAGTTACTCTATCACGGAGGGTGAGCAGTTCTTC
CASSYSITEGEQFF
>TRBD1|TRBV19|NA|TRBJ1-2
TGTGCCAGTAGTACGGACAGGGAAGGTAACTATGGCTACACCTTC
CASSTDREGNYGYTF
>NA|TRBV12-5|NA|TRBJ2-7
TGTGCTAGTGGTTGGGGAGGGGGGCTTAACGAGCAGTACTTC
CASGWGGGLNEQYF
>NA|TRBV14|NA|TRBJ2-1
TGTGCCAGCAGCCAGCACGAATTCAGGGACCATGAGCAGTTCTTC
CASSQHEFRDHEQFF
>NA|TRBV29-1|NA|TRBJ1-5
TGCAGCGTTGGGGGAGGAGTCCCCAATCAGCCCCAGCATTTT
CSVGGGVPNQPQHF
>NA|TRBV10-1|NA|TRBJ2-1
TGCGCCAGCAGTCTCCACAGGGTAGGCAATGAGCAGTTCTTC
CASSLHRVGNEQFF
>NA|TRBV5-1|NA|TRBJ1-1
TGCGCCAGCAGCTTGGTGGGGTCGGATAACACTGAAGCTTTCTTT
CASSLVGSDNTEAFF
>TRBD2|TRBV27|NA|TRBJ2-3
TGTGCCAGCACCCCCCCGGGACTAGCAGCAGATACGCAGTATTTT
CASTPPGLAADTQYF
>TRBD2|TRBV5-1|NA|TRBJ2-7
TGCGCCAGCAGCGTAAGACCGGGACTAGCGGGAGGTGAGCAGTACTTC
CASSVRPGLAGGEQYF
>NA|TRBV6-1|NA|TRBJ2-1
TGTGCCAGCAGTGAGATTATCAGGGTCGGGCGGTACAATGAGCAGTTCTTC
CASSEIIRVGRYNEQFF
>NA|TRBV5-1|NA|TRBJ1-2
TGCGCCAGCAGCTTGGGGGCCACCACCGACGGCTACACCTTC
CASSLGATTDGYTF
>NA|TRBV29-1|NA|TRBJ2-1
TGCAGCGTTCGTAGGTTAGGGGTTGAGCAGTTCTTC
CSVRRLGVEQFF
>NA|TRBV5-1|NA|TRBJ2-2
TGCGCCAGCAGCGTCCGGACGGCAGGGGACTCCGGGGAGCTGTTTTTT
CASSVRTAGDSGELFF
>NA|TRBV6-5|few|TRBJ1-5
TGTGCCAGCAGCTCAAGGGGGAAGCAGCCCCAGCATTTT
CASSSRGKQPQHF
>NA|TRBV6-5|NA|TRBJ1-2
TGTGCCAGCAGTTACTTCGGCGACGGCTATGGCGGCTACACCTTC
CASSYFGDGYGGYTF
>TRBD1|TRBV10-2|NA|TRBJ2-7
TGCGCCAGCAGTGAGTCTAGAAGGACAGGGACCTACGAGCAGTACTTC
CASSESRRTGTYEQYF
>TRBD1|TRBV29-1|NA|TRBJ2-5
TGCAGCGTTGAAGTGTGGGGGACAGGGGGAGCAGAGACCCAGTACTTC
CSVEVWGTGGAETQYF
>NA|TRBV15|NA|TRBJ1-1
TGTGCCACCAGCAGCTTCTTTGAAGCTTTCTTT
CATSSFFEAFF
>NA|TRBV30|NA|TRBJ2-7
TGTGCCTGGAGTGGCTCGTCGTCTAGGGATTCCTACGAGCAGTACTTC
CAWSGSSSRDSYEQYF
>NA|TRBV19|NA|TRBJ1-1
TGTGCCAGTAGTCCCGGTGTGGGGCCCACCAACGTGAACACTGAAGCTTTCTTT
CASSPGVGPTNVNTEAFF
>TRBD2|TRBV15|NA|TRBJ2-7
TGTGCCACCAGCAGAGGAGGTAGCGGGCTAAGCGAGCAGTACTTC
CATSRGGSGLSEQYF
>NA|TRBV10-2|NA|TRBJ1-5
TGCGCCACCCTCGAACAGGGTGGTAATCAGCCCCAGCATTTT
CATLEQGGNQPQHF
>NA|TRBV29-1|NA|TRBJ1-1
TGCAGCGTTGCAGGGGTTGATGAAGCTTTCTTT
CSVAGVDEAFF
>NA|TRBV5-1|once|TRBJ2-3
TGCGCCAGCAGCTTAGGCACGTATACGCAGTATTTT
CASSLGTYTQYF
>NA|TRBV4-2|once|TRBJ1-6
TGTGCCAGCAGCCAAGGACTAAAGAGCTCCTATAATTCACCCCTCCACTTT
CASSQGLKSSYNSPLHF
>TRBD1|TRBV5-1|NA|TRBJ1-2
TGCGCCAGCAGCCCCTGGGGGACAGCTAACTATGGCTACACCTTC
CASSPWGTANYGYTF